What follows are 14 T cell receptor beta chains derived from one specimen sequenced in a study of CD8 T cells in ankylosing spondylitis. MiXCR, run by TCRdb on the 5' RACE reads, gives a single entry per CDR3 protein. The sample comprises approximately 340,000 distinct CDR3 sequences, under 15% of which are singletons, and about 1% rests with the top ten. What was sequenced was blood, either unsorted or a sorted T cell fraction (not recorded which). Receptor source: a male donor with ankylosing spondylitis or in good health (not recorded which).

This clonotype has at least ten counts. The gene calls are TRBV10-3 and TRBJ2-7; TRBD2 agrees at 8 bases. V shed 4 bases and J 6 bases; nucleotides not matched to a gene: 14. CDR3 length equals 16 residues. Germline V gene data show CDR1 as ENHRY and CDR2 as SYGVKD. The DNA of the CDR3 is TGTGCCATCAGTGCGGGGACCGGGAGGGCCTCTACCGAGCAGTACTTC. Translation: CAISAGTGRASTEQYF.

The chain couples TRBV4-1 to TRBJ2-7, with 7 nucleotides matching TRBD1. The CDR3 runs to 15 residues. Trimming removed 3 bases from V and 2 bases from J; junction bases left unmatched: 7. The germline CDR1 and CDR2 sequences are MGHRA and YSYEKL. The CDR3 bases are TGCGCCAGCAGCCAGTCGACAGGGACCGCCTACGAGCAGTACTTC. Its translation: CASSQSTGTAYEQYF.

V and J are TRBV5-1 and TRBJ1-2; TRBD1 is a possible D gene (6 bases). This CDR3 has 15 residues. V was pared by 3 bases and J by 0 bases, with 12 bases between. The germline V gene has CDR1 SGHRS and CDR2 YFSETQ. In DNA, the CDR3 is TGCGCCAGCAGCTCGGACAGTAAAGCTAACTATGGCTACACCTTC. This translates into CASSSDSKANYGYTF.

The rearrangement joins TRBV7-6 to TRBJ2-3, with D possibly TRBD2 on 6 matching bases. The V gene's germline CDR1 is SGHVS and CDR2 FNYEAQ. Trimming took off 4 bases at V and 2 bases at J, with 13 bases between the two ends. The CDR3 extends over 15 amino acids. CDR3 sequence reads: CASSWGLTYTDTQYF. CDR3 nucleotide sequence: TGTGCCAGCAGCTGGGGACTTACATACACAGATACGCAGTATTTT.

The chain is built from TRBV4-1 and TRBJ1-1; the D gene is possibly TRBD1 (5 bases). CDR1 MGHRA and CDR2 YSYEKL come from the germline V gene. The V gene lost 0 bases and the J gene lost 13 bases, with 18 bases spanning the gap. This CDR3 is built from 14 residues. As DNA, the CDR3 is TGCGCCAGCAGCCAAGATCGGGTCGGGACCAGAGGTTTCTTT. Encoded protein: CASSQDRVGTRGFF.

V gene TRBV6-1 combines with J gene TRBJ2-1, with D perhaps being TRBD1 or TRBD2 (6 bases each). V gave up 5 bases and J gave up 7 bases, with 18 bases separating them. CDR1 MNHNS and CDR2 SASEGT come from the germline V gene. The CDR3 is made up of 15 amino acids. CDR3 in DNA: TGTGCCAGCAGTCGCAGGGGCACTAGCCAAAATGAGCAGTTCTTC. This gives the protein CASSRRGTSQNEQFF.

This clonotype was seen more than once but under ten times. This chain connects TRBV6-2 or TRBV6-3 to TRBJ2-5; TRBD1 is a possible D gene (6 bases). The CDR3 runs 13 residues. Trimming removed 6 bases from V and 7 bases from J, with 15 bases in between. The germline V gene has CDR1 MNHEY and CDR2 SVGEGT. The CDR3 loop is CASRPDRRGTQYF. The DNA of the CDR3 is TGTGCCAGCAGACCCGACAGGAGAGGGACCCAGTACTTC.

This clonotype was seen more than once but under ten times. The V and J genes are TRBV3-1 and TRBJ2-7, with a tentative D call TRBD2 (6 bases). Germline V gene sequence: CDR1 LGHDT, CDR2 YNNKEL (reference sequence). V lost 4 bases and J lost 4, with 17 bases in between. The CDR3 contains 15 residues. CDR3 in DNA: TGTGCCAGCAGCCCAGGTCCAGCGGGTATTTACGAGCAGTACTTC. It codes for CASSPGPAGIYEQYF.

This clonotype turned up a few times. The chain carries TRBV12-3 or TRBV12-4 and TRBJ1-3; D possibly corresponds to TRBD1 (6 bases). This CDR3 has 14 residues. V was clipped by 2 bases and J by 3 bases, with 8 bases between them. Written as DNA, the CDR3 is TGTGCCAGCAGTTTATGGGGGCATGGAAACACCATATATTTT. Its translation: CASSLWGHGNTIYF.

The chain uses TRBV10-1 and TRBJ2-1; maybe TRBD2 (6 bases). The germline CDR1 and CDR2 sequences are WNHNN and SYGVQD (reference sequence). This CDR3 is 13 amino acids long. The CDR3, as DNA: TGCGCTTCCCGTGGCGGGGCCAACAATGAGCAGTTCTTC. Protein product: CASRGGANNEQFF.

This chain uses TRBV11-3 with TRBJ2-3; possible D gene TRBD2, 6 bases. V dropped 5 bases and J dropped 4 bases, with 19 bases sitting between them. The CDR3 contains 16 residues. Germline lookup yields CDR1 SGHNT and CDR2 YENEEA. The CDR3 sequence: CASSPQPTTGADTQYF. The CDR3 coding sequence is TGTGCCAGCAGCCCACAGCCCACAACGGGGGCAGATACGCAGTATTTT.

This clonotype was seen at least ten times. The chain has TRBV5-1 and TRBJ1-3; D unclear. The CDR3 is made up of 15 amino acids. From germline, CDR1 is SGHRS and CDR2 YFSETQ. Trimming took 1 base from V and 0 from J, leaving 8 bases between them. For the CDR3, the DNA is TGCGCCAGCAGCTTGTGGGGATTCTCTGGAAACACCATATATTTT. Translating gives CASSLWGFSGNTIYF.

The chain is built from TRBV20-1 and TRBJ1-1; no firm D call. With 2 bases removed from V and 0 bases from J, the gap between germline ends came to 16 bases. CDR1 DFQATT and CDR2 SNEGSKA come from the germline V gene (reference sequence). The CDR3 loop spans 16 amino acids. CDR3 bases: TGCAGTGCTAGAACTCCCCTCGCAGTCATGAACACTGAAGCTTTCTTT. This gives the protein CSARTPLAVMNTEAFF.

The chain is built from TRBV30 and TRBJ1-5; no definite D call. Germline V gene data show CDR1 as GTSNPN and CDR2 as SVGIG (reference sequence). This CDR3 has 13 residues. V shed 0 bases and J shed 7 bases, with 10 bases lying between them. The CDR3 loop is CAWSVAARQPQHF. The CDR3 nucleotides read TGTGCCTGGAGTGTAGCTGCTAGACAGCCCCAGCATTTT.